The text below deals with one T cell receptor beta chain. The protocol was immunoSEQ multiplex PCR, while the TCRdb copy is restricted to in-frame clones and leaves out a portion. This sample yields approximately 78,000 clones, of which roughly 78% are seen a single time; 7.1% belongs to the top ten. This record belongs to a study of radiotherapy plus CTLA-4 blockade in lung cancer. CDR1 and CDR2 (germline): SGHRS, YFSETQ. V lost 4 bases and J lost 2, with 8 bases in between. This CDR3 has 13 amino acids. The rearrangement uses TRBV5-1 and TRBJ2-3, with D unresolved. The receptor was derived from a human donor with non-small cell lung cancer who had a complete response to radiotherapy plus ipilimumab. The starting material was peripheral blood, obtained from a patient treated with radiotherapy plus ipilimumab. The CDR3 region is CASSTPTTDTQYF. DNA of the CDR3: TGCGCCAGCAGCACCCCGACCACAGATACGCAGTATTTT.